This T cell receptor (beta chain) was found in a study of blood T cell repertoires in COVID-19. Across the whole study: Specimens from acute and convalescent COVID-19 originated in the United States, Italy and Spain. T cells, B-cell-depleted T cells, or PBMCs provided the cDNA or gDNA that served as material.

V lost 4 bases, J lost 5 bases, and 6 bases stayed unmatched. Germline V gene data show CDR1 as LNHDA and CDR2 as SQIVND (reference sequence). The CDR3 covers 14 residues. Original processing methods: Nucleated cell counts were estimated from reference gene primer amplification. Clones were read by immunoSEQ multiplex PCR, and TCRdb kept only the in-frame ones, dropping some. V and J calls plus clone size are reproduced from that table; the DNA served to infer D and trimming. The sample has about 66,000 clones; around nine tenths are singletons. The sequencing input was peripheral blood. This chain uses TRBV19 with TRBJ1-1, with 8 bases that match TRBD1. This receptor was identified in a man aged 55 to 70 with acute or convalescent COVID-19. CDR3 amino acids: CASSNTGGRTEAFF. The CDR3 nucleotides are TGTGCCAGTAGTAACACAGGGGGGAGGACTGAAGCTTTCTTT.